The 24 T cell receptor beta chains below were found in one sample sequenced in a study of cytomegalovirus exposure and HLA in healthy donors. PCR employed 60 Vbeta and 13 Jbeta primers. The table came from immunoSEQ multiplex PCR; TCRdb's copy has only in-frame clones and leaves some out. This table has about 67,000 clones, approximately 67% appearing once. The sample consisted of PBMCs. The receptors shown here come from a woman aged 30 to 39 in good health and CMV-seronegative.

V is TRBV19 and J is TRBJ2-2; the D is unclear. The CDR3 runs 14 residues. The V end lost 3 bases, the J end lost 8 bases, and 13 bases lay between the germline ends. Germline V lookup: CDR1 LNHDA, CDR2 SQIVND (reference sequence). CDR3 amino acids: CASSIWRSSGELFF. CDR3 in DNA: TGTGCCAGTAGTATCTGGAGAAGCTCAGGGGAGCTGTTTTTT.

The chain is built from TRBV19 and TRBJ1-1; 8 nucleotides line up with TRBD1. V dropped 1 base and J dropped 2; count of bases not matched to a gene: 12. The germline CDR1 and CDR2 sequences are LNHDA and SQIVND (reference sequence). The CDR3 totals 18 residues. The CDR3 sequence: CASSIADRVGRRNTEAFF. The CDR3 nucleotides read TGTGCCAGTAGTATAGCGGACAGGGTAGGTAGGAGAAACACTGAAGCTTTCTTT. Using reference TRBV19 and TRBJ1-1 for the parts outside the CDR3, the full variable domain is DGGITQSPKYLFRKEGQNVTLSCEQNLNHDAMYWYRQDPGQGLRLIYYSQIVNDFQKGDIAEGYSVSREKKESFPLTVTSAQKNPTAFYLCASSIADRVGRRNTEAFFGQGTRLTVV.

The chain links TRBV5-6 to TRBJ2-5; perhaps TRBD1 as D (6 bases). Trimming removed 2 bases from V and 0 bases from J, with 14 bases in between. The CDR3 covers 16 residues. Germline CDR1 SGHDT, CDR2 YYEEEE. The CDR3 nucleotides read TGTGCCAGCAGCTTAACAGGGCTTTATTACCAAGAGACCCAGTACTTC. Protein product: CASSLTGLYYQETQYF. Together with reference TRBV5-6 and TRBJ2-5, the CDR3 gives the full variable domain: DAGVTQSPTHLIKTRGQQVTLRCSPKSGHDTVSWYQQALGQGPQFIFQYYEEEERQRGNFPDRFSGHQFPNYSSELNVNALLLGDSALYLCASSLTGLYYQETQYFGPGTRLLVL.

This chain uses TRBV28 with TRBJ2-6, with 7 nucleotides matching TRBD1. In germline, CDR1 is MDHEN, CDR2 SYDVKM. The ends lost 5 bases at V and 2 bases at J; junction bases unmatched: 0. The CDR3 length is 14 residues. The CDR3 reads CASSTGAGANVLTF. The CDR3 DNA reads as TGTGCCAGCAGTACAGGGGCTGGGGCCAACGTCCTGACTTTC.

Turning to this clone: The same CDR3 is also encoded by other DNA sequences in this sample. The rearrangement joins TRBV6-5 to TRBJ2-7, with 8 bases lining up with TRBD2. From germline, CDR1 is MNHEY and CDR2 SVGAGI. This CDR3 contains 14 residues. Trimming at V came to 2 bases and at J to 1 base, leaving 1 base not matched to a gene. CDR3 residues: CASSYREGSYEQYF. CDR3 in DNA: TGTGCCAGCAGTTACCGGGAGGGATCCTACGAGCAGTACTTC.

The rearrangement joins TRBV6-5 to TRBJ2-5; 9 bases line up with TRBD2. Germline V CDR1 and CDR2: MNHEY, SVGAGI. There are 14 residues in the CDR3. J was trimmed by 4 bases and V by 6 bases; bases with no gene match: 6. The CDR3: CASRPAGGGETQYF. As DNA, the CDR3 is TGTGCCAGCAGACCCGCGGGGGGGGGAGAGACCCAGTACTTC.

This chain connects TRBV14 to TRBJ1-1; no clear D gene. Per the germline V gene, CDR1 is SGHDN and CDR2 is FVKESK. The CDR3 runs to 16 residues. V was trimmed by 0 bases and J by 0 bases, leaving 11 bases between them. This chain's CDR3 is CASSQELVPMNTEAFF. Written as DNA, the CDR3 is TGTGCCAGCAGCCAAGAATTAGTGCCCATGAACACTGAAGCTTTCTTT.

The chain has TRBV19 and TRBJ1-1; D gene uncertain. The CDR3 runs to 12 residues. The V gene lost 7 bases and the J gene lost 3 bases, with 9 bases spanning the gap. CDR1 LNHDA and CDR2 SQIVND come from the germline V gene (reference sequence). The chain's CDR3 is CASTGFDTEAFF. The DNA of the CDR3 is TGTGCCAGTACGGGGTTTGACACTGAAGCTTTCTTT.

The chain recombines TRBV15 with TRBJ2-3; D gene uncertain. The CDR3 is made up of 13 amino acids. The V end lost 0 bases, the J end lost 13 bases, and 14 bases lay between the germline ends. CDR1 and CDR2 (germline): LNHNV, YYDKDF (reference sequence). This CDR3 is CATSRDRLTIKYF. CDR3 DNA: TGTGCCACCAGCAGAGATAGACTTACCATTAAGTATTTT.

The chain uses TRBV27 and TRBJ1-1; tentative D call: TRBD1 (5 bases). Germline CDR1 is MNHEY and CDR2 is SMNVEV (reference sequence). Trimming took off 7 bases at V and 1 base at J, with 13 bases between the two ends. The CDR3 runs 14 residues. CDR3 sequence reads: CASMLIRGNTEAFF. The DNA of the CDR3 is TGTGCCAGCATGCTAATAAGGGGGAACACTGAAGCTTTCTTT.

This clone appeared many times. This chain connects TRBV7-9 to TRBJ1-4; tentative D call: TRBD1 (5 bases). The CDR3 runs 13 residues. V lost 5 bases, J lost 8 bases, and 12 bases lay in between. Per the germline V gene, CDR1 is SEHNR and CDR2 is FQNEAQ (reference sequence). CDR3 sequence reads: CASSRDYPEKLFF. The CDR3 DNA is TGTGCCAGCAGCCGGGACTACCCCGAAAAACTGTTTTTT.

This clone was detected only a few times. The rearrangement links TRBV6-5 to TRBJ2-3; 8 bases agree with TRBD1. The junction had 5 bases not matched to a gene; V was cut back by 2 bases and J by 4 bases. CDR3 length equals 15 residues. In germline, CDR1 is MNHEY, CDR2 SVGAGI. As DNA, the CDR3 is TGTGCCAGCAGTTACGGGGGACAGGACGCAGATACGCAGTATTTT. This codes for CASSYGGQDADTQYF.

This rearrangement joins TRBV2 to TRBJ2-5, with 11 bases that match TRBD1. Losses at the gene ends were 5 bases for V and 4 bases for J; bases not matched to a gene: 9. The CDR3 loop spans 16 amino acids. The germline V gene has CDR1 SNHLY and CDR2 FYNNEI. The CDR3 region is CASSPRGQGVGETQYF. The CDR3 DNA reads TGTGCCAGCAGTCCGAGGGGACAGGGGGTCGGAGAGACCCAGTACTTC.

The genes are TRBV27 and TRBJ1-2; 7 nucleotides align to TRBD1. V shed 5 bases and J 0 bases; nucleotides not matched to a gene: 6. Per the germline V gene, CDR1 is MNHEY and CDR2 is SMNVEV (reference sequence). This CDR3 has 15 residues. CDR3 amino acids: CASSTRQGSNYGYTF. The DNA for the CDR3 is TGTGCCAGCAGTACGCGACAGGGTTCTAACTATGGCTACACCTTC.

The rearrangement joins TRBV5-1 to TRBJ1-1; TRBD1 might be the D (6 bases). V dropped 4 bases and J dropped 0 bases, with 10 bases sitting between them. Germline-derived CDR1 and CDR2 are SGHRS and YFSETQ. The CDR3 contains 14 residues. The CDR3 DNA reads TGCGCCAGCAGCCCAGGGGACATGAACACTGAAGCTTTCTTT. It yields the protein CASSPGDMNTEAFF.

V and J are TRBV6-5 and TRBJ1-2; D is ambiguous. V lost 7 bases to trimming and J lost 7 bases, with 13 bases between them. In germline, CDR1 is MNHEY, CDR2 SVGAGI. This CDR3 spans 12 amino acids. The CDR3 nucleotides are TGTGCCAGCACTCCTAGCGGAGGTGGCTACACCTTC. As protein: CASTPSGGGYTF.

This chain uses TRBV6-6 with TRBJ2-7; a possible D gene is TRBD1 (5 bases). The CDR3 has 12 residues. Per germline, CDR1 MNHNY and CDR2 SVGAGI (reference sequence). The V gene lost 4 bases and the J gene lost 4 bases, with 8 bases spanning the gap. CDR3 residues: CASSSDRYEQYF. The CDR3 bases are TGTGCCAGCAGTTCCGACAGATACGAGCAGTACTTC.

This clone was found a few times. The J gene is TRBJ2-5, the V gene TRBV19; D call uncertain. Germline V gives CDR1 LNHDA, CDR2 SQIVND (reference sequence). The length of the CDR3 is 14 residues. The germline V and J ends were trimmed by 3 bases and 2 bases, with 10 bases remaining between them. The CDR3, as DNA: TGTGCCAGTAGTATTGGAACAGCTCAAGAGACCCAGTACTTC. Protein sequence: CASSIGTAQETQYF.

This clone appeared a few times. The V and J genes are TRBV7-2 and TRBJ2-5, with 9 bases that match TRBD1. V shed 5 bases, J shed 6 bases, and the junction held 10 bases outside the gene matches. The germline V gene encodes CDR1 SGHTA and CDR2 FQGNSA. This CDR3 contains 15 residues. CDR3 residues: CASSANLDRGQTQYF. The CDR3 DNA sequence: TGTGCCAGCAGCGCGAACTTGGACAGGGGACAGACCCAGTACTTC.

This clone turned up a few times. This chain joins TRBV15 and TRBJ1-2; no firm D call. V shed 4 bases and J shed 1 base, with 7 bases lying between them. This CDR3 spans 13 amino acids. Per germline, CDR1 LNHNV and CDR2 YYDKDF (reference sequence). The CDR3 DNA follows: TGTGCCACCAGCATTGAGATTAACTATGGCTACACCTTC. Translation gives CATSIEINYGYTF.

This clone was seen only a few times. The chain joins TRBV6-1 to TRBJ2-7; a possible D gene is TRBD1 (6 bases). Germline CDR1 is MNHNS and CDR2 is SASEGT. V dropped 1 base and J dropped 3 bases, with 13 bases sitting between them. This CDR3 is built from 15 residues. The CDR3 nucleotides read TGTGCCAGCAGTGAAGGAGTAGGGGGAATCTACGAGCAGTACTTC. It encodes CASSEGVGGIYEQYF.

Regarding this clone: Possible read error: a much larger clone is one base away. V gene TRBV10-3 combines with J gene TRBJ1-1; TRBD1 matches 10 bases. Germline V CDR1 and CDR2: ENHRY, SYGVKD. The CDR3 is 14 residues long. J was trimmed by 1 base and V by 10 bases; bases with no gene match: 6. The chain's CDR3 is CASSRTGGNTEAFF. The DNA of the CDR3 is TGTGCCAGCAGCCGGACAGGGGGGAACACTGAAGCTTTCTTT.

This clone is a singleton in its sample. The rearrangement uses TRBV4-2 and TRBJ2-7; D is uncertain. V shed 3 bases and J shed 6 bases, with 15 bases lying between them. This CDR3 region has 14 residues. Germline V gives CDR1 LGHNA, CDR2 YNFKEQ. The CDR3 sequence is CASSQYLSPGEQYF. Here the CDR3 DNA reads TGTGCCAGCAGCCAGTATCTTAGCCCGGGCGAGCAGTACTTC.

The V gene is TRBV6-1, the J gene TRBJ1-1; D is ambiguous. V was clipped by 7 bases and J by 4 bases, with 10 bases between them. The CDR3 totals 12 residues. Germline CDR1 MNHNS, CDR2 SASEGT. The CDR3 nucleotides read TGTGCCAGCAACCTACCAGGCACTGAAGCTTTCTTT. This codes for CASNLPGTEAFF.